This T cell receptor (beta chain) was recovered during a study of blood T cells in healthy people across ages. Study-wide findings and caveats: Unsorted PBMC material precluded a definitive naive versus antigen-experienced comparison. Versus aged donors, long-lived donors had higher diversity and more naive CD4+ cells.

V dropped 0 bases and J dropped 4; count of bases not matched to a gene: 4. The CDR3 is made up of 16 amino acids. The germline V gene encodes CDR1 MGHRA and CDR2 YSYEKL. With regard to this clonotype: What it binds is unknown.

Together with a sample-barcoded 5' primer, a J-beta primer mix was included in a second PCR lasting roughly 6 to 12 cycles. TCRdb reprocessed the 5' RACE reads with MiXCR, giving one entry per CDR3 protein. This sample yields about 650,000 distinct CDR3 sequences, of which about 32% are seen a single time; approximately 15% belongs to the top ten. The TCR originated in a woman aged 80 or older in good health. This chain uses TRBV4-1 with TRBJ2-1; 9 bases match TRBD2. Sequencing was performed on blood. The CDR3 nucleotides are TGCGCCAGCAGCCAAGATCTAAGCGGGAGGTACAATGAGCAGTTCTTC. Translating gives CASSQDLSGRYNEQFF.